A selection of T cell receptor beta chains follows, all from one sample in a study of cytomegalovirus exposure and HLA in healthy donors. Method: immunoSEQ multiplex PCR; TCRdb's copy keeps in-frame clones and lacks some. The sample consists of some 88,000 clones, roughly 63% of them appearing once. Sequencing was carried out using PBMCs. All receptors come from a woman in her twenties or thirties in good health and CMV-seronegative. Both conserved end residues are part of each CDR3. Each record gives: D gene, J gene, V gene, clone size, CDR3 protein, CDR3 DNA. A D gene is named only where the DNA matches it firmly. Size tells how often a clone was seen (once, few, many) or the class of an expanded clone, and some rows leave it out.

>TRBD1|TRBJ1-4|TRBV5-5|.
CASSGQGGVEKLFF
TGTGCCAGCAGCGGACAGGGCGGGGTTGAAAAACTGTTTTTT
>TRBD1|TRBJ1-2|TRBV19|.
CASSVGQGGYTF
TGTGCCAGTAGTGTGGGACAGGGCGGCTACACCTTC
>.|TRBJ2-1|TRBV29-1|.
CSVGDFSYNEQFF
TGCAGCGTCGGGGACTTCTCCTACAATGAGCAGTTCTTC
>TRBD2|TRBJ2-5|TRBV28|.
CASSTPSAGLQETQYF
TGTGCCAGCAGTACCCCATCAGCGGGGCTTCAAGAGACCCAGTACTTC
>.|TRBJ2-7|TRBV7-8|once
CASSSAYEQYF
TGTGCCAGCAGTTCTGCCTACGAGCAGTACTTC
>TRBD1|TRBJ2-7|TRBV19|.
CASSPRAGGGWYEQYF
TGTGCCAGTAGTCCCCGGGCAGGGGGCGGTTGGTACGAGCAGTACTTC
>.|TRBJ1-2|TRBV5-1|.
CASSSPSGDYGYTF
TGCGCCAGCAGCTCCCCATCAGGGGACTATGGCTACACCTTC
>TRBD2|TRBJ2-1|TRBV6-5|.
CASSYQASGYNEQFF
TGTGCCAGCAGTTACCAGGCTAGCGGATACAATGAGCAGTTCTTC
>TRBD1|TRBJ1-2|TRBV27|.
CASSPRTGSGYTF
TGTGCCAGCAGTCCTAGGACAGGGAGCGGCTACACCTTC
>TRBD2|TRBJ2-7|TRBV6-5|few
CASSYSMVAGGNEQYF
TGTGCCAGCAGTTACTCGATGGTAGCGGGAGGAAACGAGCAGTACTTC
>TRBD2|TRBJ2-5|TRBV5-1|.
CASSPGGLAGGETQYF
TGCGCCAGCAGCCCGGGCGGACTAGCGGGGGGAGAGACCCAGTACTTC
>TRBD2|TRBJ2-5|TRBV6-1|.
CASSALTGGNQETQYF
TGTGCCAGCAGTGCTCTGACGGGGGGAAACCAAGAGACCCAGTACTTC
>.|TRBJ2-2|TRBV10-3|few
CAISGGPGELFF
TGTGCCATCAGTGGGGGGCCCGGGGAGCTGTTTTTT
>.|TRBJ1-2|TRBV27|.
CASSLSKSGEDLYGYTF
TGTGCCAGCAGTTTATCAAAGTCGGGGGAGGACCTCTATGGCTACACCTTC
>.|TRBJ1-4|TRBV19|.
CASSARQRSDNEKLFF
TGTGCCAGTAGTGCCCGACAGCGCAGTGATAATGAAAAACTGTTTTTT
>TRBD1|TRBJ2-7|TRBV27|.
CASSLPSPGTGGRYEQYF
TGTGCCAGCAGTCTGCCCTCGCCCGGGACAGGGGGCAGGTACGAGCAGTACTTC
>TRBD1|TRBJ1-5|TRBV19|.
CASSSDRGTNQPQHF
TGTGCCAGTAGTAGTGACAGGGGGACCAATCAGCCCCAGCATTTT
>.|TRBJ1-2|TRBV5-4|.
CASTRGGEAYGYTF
TGTGCCAGCACCAGAGGGGGAGAGGCCTATGGCTACACCTTC
>.|TRBJ1-1|TRBV6-5|.
CASSYGGMNTEAFF
TGTGCCAGCAGTTACGGAGGGATGAACACTGAAGCTTTCTTT
>TRBD2|TRBJ2-2|TRBV2|.
CASSEVGRAHGELFF
TGTGCCAGCAGTGAAGTCGGGAGGGCCCACGGGGAGCTGTTTTTT
>.|TRBJ1-3|TRBV27|few
CASSLWGDPNSGNTIYF
TGTGCCAGCAGTTTATGGGGCGATCCGAACTCTGGAAACACCATATATTTT
>TRBD1|TRBJ1-5|TRBV18|.
CASSPRDSGPGSGGPQHF
TGTGCCAGCTCACCAAGGGACAGTGGACCTGGAAGTGGGGGGCCCCAGCATTTT
>TRBD1|TRBJ2-7|TRBV6-1|.
CASSEAGTGRNEQYF
TGTGCCAGCAGTGAAGCAGGGACAGGGAGGAACGAGCAGTACTTC
>.|TRBJ1-2|TRBV27|.
CASSLRGHINYGYTF
TGTGCCAGCAGTTTAAGGGGCCACATCAACTATGGCTACACCTTC
>.|TRBJ1-2|TRBV7-9|few
CASSNRENNYGYTF
TGTGCCAGCAGCAACCGGGAGAATAACTATGGCTACACCTTC
>TRBD2|TRBJ2-1|TRBV27|few
CASSAPGGLAGGIYNEQFF
TGTGCCAGCAGTGCCCCCGGAGGACTAGCGGGAGGGATATACAATGAGCAGTTCTTC
>TRBD1|TRBJ1-6|TRBV7-9|.
CALGTGGGYNSPLHF
TGTGCCCTAGGGACAGGGGGCGGTTATAATTCACCCCTCCACTTT
>.|TRBJ2-1|TRBV28|.
CASRRMGEVYNEQFF
TGTGCCAGCAGACGAATGGGGGAGGTATACAATGAGCAGTTCTTC
>TRBD1|TRBJ1-3|TRBV6-1|.
CASSERQGTTLSGNTIYF
TGTGCCAGCAGTGAGAGACAGGGGACGACCCTCTCTGGAAACACCATATATTTT
>.|TRBJ1-5|TRBV6-6|few
CASSYAIGQIGQPQHF
TGTGCCAGCAGTTACGCGATAGGACAGATCGGACAGCCCCAGCATTTT
>.|TRBJ1-1|TRBV6-1|once
CAGHSRGMNTEAFF
TGTGCCGGCCATTCCAGGGGTATGAACACTGAAGCTTTCTTT
>.|TRBJ1-1|TRBV6-6|few
CASSYSINSLEAFF
TGTGCCAGCAGTTACTCGATTAACAGCCTTGAAGCTTTCTTT
>TRBD1|TRBJ2-3|TRBV27|.
CASSLEQDRRGDTQYF
TGTGCCAGCAGTTTAGAGCAGGACAGGAGAGGAGATACGCAGTATTTT
>.|TRBJ1-6|TRBV2|few
CASSEDSSYNSPLHF
TGTGCCAGCAGTGAAGACAGCTCCTATAATTCACCCCTCCACTTT
>.|TRBJ2-5|TRBV6-5|.
CASSKTGRETQYF
TGTGCCAGCAGTAAGACTGGTAGGGAGACCCAGTACTTC
>TRBD1|TRBJ2-7|TRBV7-9|.
CASSLAGWVGGLYEQYF
TGTGCCAGCAGCTTAGCGGGGTGGGTAGGGGGCTTGTACGAGCAGTACTTC
>.|TRBJ1-5|TRBV2|few
CASSVEVWRPQHF
TGTGCCAGCAGTGTGGAGGTCTGGCGGCCCCAGCATTTT
>TRBD2|TRBJ2-4|TRBV6-5|.
CASSYSVAEGGNIQYF
TGTGCCAGCAGTTACTCGGTCGCGGAGGGAGGGAACATTCAGTACTTC
>.|TRBJ2-5|TRBV2|.
CASSVGQGLAETQYF
TGTGCCAGCAGTGTCGGCCAGGGTTTAGCCGAGACCCAGTACTTC
>.|TRBJ2-7|TRBV7-9|.
CASSSTGRAVGEQYF
TGTGCCAGCAGCTCCACGGGCAGGGCCGTAGGGGAGCAGTACTTC
>.|TRBJ2-5|TRBV6-1|.
CASSEYGAPSRETQYF
TGTGCCAGCAGTGAATACGGTGCTCCGAGTCGGGAGACCCAGTACTTC
>.|TRBJ2-2|TRBV7-9|.
CASSLAGTQTLTGELFF
TGTGCCAGCAGCTTAGCGGGGACACAGACTCTTACCGGGGAGCTGTTTTTT
>.|TRBJ1-5|TRBV19|.
CASSMVRADWHF
TGTGCCAGTAGTATGGTCAGGGCGGATTGGCATTTT
>.|TRBJ1-2|TRBV5-1|.
CASSLGPGGDYGYTF
TGCGCCAGCAGCCTGGGGCCGGGAGGGGACTATGGCTACACCTTC
>.|TRBJ2-7|TRBV6-6|.
CASTVSRVSYEQYF
TGTGCCAGCACCGTATCACGGGTTTCCTACGAGCAGTACTTC
>.|TRBJ2-5|TRBV2|.
CASSYTQETQYF
TGTGCCAGCAGTTACACCCAAGAGACCCAGTACTTC
>.|TRBJ2-5|TRBV29-1|.
CSVEGRVGKETQYF
TGCAGCGTTGAAGGCAGGGTAGGAAAAGAGACCCAGTACTTC
>TRBD1|TRBJ1-1|TRBV25-1|.
CASSEEGQGSEAFF
TGTGCCAGCAGTGAAGAGGGACAGGGCTCCGAAGCTTTCTTT
>.|TRBJ2-7|TRBV9|.
CASSVAPAGRGYEQYF
TGTGCCAGCAGCGTAGCTCCGGCAGGGAGGGGGTACGAGCAGTACTTC
>.|TRBJ2-7|TRBV10-3|.
CAVQVPHLYEQYF
TGTGCCGTTCAGGTTCCCCACCTCTACGAGCAGTACTTC
>TRBD1|TRBJ2-2|TRBV5-4|.
CASSLGTGNSGELFF
TGTGCCAGCAGCTTAGGGACAGGGAACTCCGGGGAGCTGTTTTTT
>TRBD1|TRBJ2-2|TRBV18|.
CASSPSGQGTNTGELFF
TGTGCCAGCTCACCATCGGGACAGGGGACCAACACCGGGGAGCTGTTTTTT